A selection of T cell receptor beta chains follows, all from one sample in a study of T cells in tumors and immune-related adverse events. Using immunoSEQ multiplex PCR, the repertoire was profiled, and TCRdb retains in-frame clones only, with some absent. The sample has roughly 24,000 clones; about nine tenths are singletons. The material sequenced was lymph node tissue, taken from a patient treated with anti-PD-1 therapy. These TCRs come from a female donor with metastatic renal cell carcinoma. CDR3s leave out the opening cysteine and the closing phenylalanine or tryptophan. Fields, in order: J gene, D gene, CDR3 length, V gene, CDR3 protein. The D gene is left open where the match is weak.

>TRBJ1-2|NA|9|TRBV10-3
AISRDYGYT
>TRBJ2-5|NA|12|TRBV4-2
ASSQDPGIGTQY
>TRBJ2-6|NA|13|TRBV30
AWSKQGDGANVLT
>TRBJ2-5|NA|15|TRBV7-6
ASSPPRRGAKQETQY
>TRBJ2-7|NA|12|TRBV19
ASSPGTFNYEQY
>TRBJ2-1|NA|13|TRBV18
ASSPPGTAYNEQF
>TRBJ2-1|NA|10|TRBV2
ASSEKHNEQF
>TRBJ2-1|TRBD2|14|TRBV12-5
ASGLGLAKAYNEQF
>TRBJ2-1|NA|12|TRBV11-3
ASSLGAARSEQF
>TRBJ2-3|NA|11|TRBV14
ASSQEAVGAQY
>TRBJ1-2|NA|10|TRBV7-9
ASSLARGGYT
>TRBJ1-2|NA|13|TRBV4-2
ASSPTPPLGYGYT
>TRBJ2-4|TRBD2|14|TRBV5-4
ASSFRLAGGGNIQY
>TRBJ1-1|NA|11|TRBV5-4
ASSPPLGSLAF
>TRBJ1-5|NA|15|TRBV7-2
ASSPGLGGLGNQPQH
>TRBJ2-1|NA|11|TRBV7-6
ASSLDQYNEQF
>TRBJ2-1|NA|9|TRBV29-1
SAKVPSEQF
>TRBJ1-5|NA|11|TRBV2
ASSWGRNQPQH
>TRBJ2-1|TRBD2|12|TRBV7-2
ASGGGTRPNEQF
>TRBJ2-7|TRBD2|13|TRBV19
ASSMGAGGPYEQY
>TRBJ2-7|TRBD1|13|TRBV6-5
ASSNRDRRSYEQY
>TRBJ1-3|NA|12|TRBV6-1
ASKRELYGNTIY
>TRBJ1-2|NA|12|TRBV27
ASSSSWANYGYT
>TRBJ1-1|TRBD1|11|TRBV2
ASRNRGVSEAF
>TRBJ1-1|NA|13|TRBV29-1
SVVRGSRLNTEAF
>TRBJ2-1|TRBD2|14|TRBV6-5
ASSSGLAGSYNEQF
>TRBJ1-3|NA|14|TRBV7-2
ASSLVSDPSGNTIY
>TRBJ2-1|NA|11|TRBV2
ASRMTRRNEQF
>TRBJ1-6|NA|16|TRBV2
ASSPYSGDRLTNSPLH
>TRBJ2-1|TRBD2|16|TRBV10-3
AISGGLAGGTSYNEQF
>TRBJ2-6|TRBD1|16|TRBV5-1
ASSPQQGRSSGANVLT
>TRBJ2-3|NA|12|TRBV4-2
ASSQLDITDTQY
>TRBJ2-7|NA|12|TRBV4-2
ASSQVGVSYEQY
>TRBJ2-5|TRBD2|13|TRBV6-1
ASRVLAESQETQY
>TRBJ1-2|NA|11|TRBV6-1
ASSEEWSRGYT
>TRBJ2-7|NA|12|TRBV7-6
ASSLGSSGDEQY
>TRBJ2-7|NA|11|TRBV5-1
ASSFYEEGEQY
>TRBJ1-2|TRBD1|13|TRBV6-1
ASSAGQLPNYGYT
>TRBJ1-2|TRBD1|12|TRBV28
ASSFVDRVYGYT